This T cell receptor beta chain was found in a study of T cells in tumors after PD-1 blockade. Study summary: During anti-PD-1 treatment, some patients continued daily vismodegib 150 mg.

With V trimmed by 1 base and J by 6 bases, 6 bases remained unmatched. Germline CDR1 SEHNR, CDR2 FQNEAQ (reference sequence). The CDR3 covers 16 residues. Profiled with immunoSEQ multiplex PCR; TCRdb holds only in-frame clones, not every one. The table has roughly 20,000 clones, over 70% seen once. The TCR originated in a human donor with advanced basal cell or squamous cell carcinoma (not recorded which). Sequencing used PBMCs, obtained after anti-PD-1 therapy. This rearrangement joins TRBV7-9 to TRBJ2-3; 11 nucleotides line up with TRBD2. CDR3 sequence reads: CASSLGLAGRRDTQYF. CDR3 in DNA: TGTGCCAGCAGCTTAGGACTAGCGGGACGTCGGGATACGCAGTATTTT.